The entry below gives a single TCR beta chain sequence along with its context. Its target antigen remains unknown. Per-base qualities were not stored, and no clone one base away is much larger. CDR1 and CDR2, per the germline V gene, are MGHDK and SYGVNS. Inclusive of the bounding cysteine and phenylalanine, the CDR3 is 16 residues long. The only DNA kept is the CDR3, 48 bases in frame from the first base. The germline V end is reduced by 2 bases and the J end by 6 bases; junction bases left unmatched: 8. Using the deep immunoSEQ assay, TCR CDR3 regions were amplified from genomic DNA by multiplex PCR. For each cell subset, the extracted genomic DNA was distributed evenly across all wells of several immunoSEQ 96-well plates, and each plate served as one replicate. For sorted subsets, 150 to 250 ng genomic DNA, equal to 30,000 to 35,000 T cell genomes, was loaded into each replicate PCR. Purified libraries were measured with a Qubit 3.0 fluorometer, size-checked on a Bioanalyzer 2100, and measured again with the KAPA Library Quantification kit. A separate single-read 150-cycle Illumina NextSeq 550 flow cell was used to sequence each immunoSEQ 96-well plate. The paper's processing steps were these. Because the immunoSEQ output held only junctional sequences and lacked quality scores, the filtering could not match the filtering applied to full-length reads. To assign V/J genes and CDR3, sequences were annotated using PyIR, a Python wrapper for IgBLAST v1.9, with IMGT germline references. Reads were removed for weak V/J assignments (E-value above 1e-6), missing CDR3, stop codons, out-of-frame junctions, or ambiguous translated residues. V3J clonotypes were defined by identical inferred V gene, J gene, and CDR3 amino acid sequence. Percentage overlap between repertoires was computed as shared unique clonotypes divided by the size of the smaller repertoire. Richness of each repertoire was evaluated using RTK rarefaction, the Chao1 estimator, and Recon v2.1 estimates of unobserved clonotypes. Generation probabilities were computed with OLGA for all TCRbeta clonotypes obtained by the gDNA method from a few donors. TCRdb mirrors the immuneACCESS table, restricted to in-frame sequences. Some clones are absent from its copies; in checked studies, under half trace to an unresolved V gene, and the reason for the others is unknown. The V and J calls and clone size were taken over from that table, and D and trimming were inferred from the DNA. The sample table holds around 2.5 million clones, of which approximately 93% were seen once. Jointly, the top ten make up approximately 0.36% of the sample.

This sample is part of a study of shared clonotypes between healthy human individuals (dated by TCRdb to the early 2020s). Regarding the research as a whole: The cohort comprised a couple of women and a few men aged 18 to 49 years. For each donor, CD4 naive and CD4 memory were each run on three plates, CD8 naive on two plates, and CD8 memory on one plate. Blood TCR repertoires of about 5 healthy adults were deeply sequenced to estimate repertoire size and the extent of clonotype sharing between individuals. To increase sequencing depth and limit assay-specific biases, different laboratories used diverse techniques to prepare libraries and sequence TCR repertoires. Between about 0.8 and 8.9 billion PBMCs per donor were obtained by leukapheresis. What the authors observed across the whole study: Clonotypes shared by all four sorted-subset donors showed higher generation probabilities than non-shared clonotypes. Larger estimated clonotype richness was generally found for naive subsets than for memory subsets. Approximately 5% of naive CD4, roughly 3.6% of naive CD8, about 2.1% of memory CD4, and around 0.42% of memory CD8 clonotypes were shared across several donors. Sampling was restricted to blood, and TCR repertoires in tissue are likely to differ from TCR repertoires in blood. Based on pairwise subsampling, the degree of clonotype sharing among donors was expected to be affected by sequencing depth. Incomplete sequencing was indicated by rarefaction of sorted-subset datasets, despite the large sequencing depth. The small number of donors limited the genetic and exposure-history diversity represented.

Healthy HIV-negative adults with no recently reported acute infections or vaccinations were included as donors. Every donor was a Caucasian adult residing in Nashville, Tennessee, USA. CD4+ T cells were enriched through magnetic negative selection, after which naive cells were positively selected on CD45RA and the remaining negative fraction served as the memory subset. Blood was collected by leukapheresis, and PBMCs were isolated by Ficoll-Histopaque density gradient centrifugation and then cryopreserved in liquid nitrogen vapor phase. Analytical flow cytometry was used to check the purity and quantity of every magnetically sorted T cell population. Genomic DNA was isolated from every sorted fraction and measured by UV absorbance on a Nanodrop 2000c.

Source material: naive CD4+ T cells from PBMCs. The cell subset or site label on this specimen signifies: CD45RA+ positively selected. In this chain, TRBV25-1 is recombined with TRBJ2-1; 9 bases in between match TRBD2. The TCR sequence derives from a man younger than 30 in good health. Some clones in this sample may be carry-over from other donors' samples. The CDR3 amino acid sequence is: CASSEEDLAGFNEQFF. The DNA sequence reads TGTGCCAGCAGTGAAGAGGATCTAGCGGGGTTCAATGAGCAGTTCTTC.